The 7 T cell receptor beta chains in this list originate from one sample, sequenced in a study of cytomegalovirus exposure and HLA in healthy donors. Researchers ran the PCR with 60 Vbeta and 13 Jbeta primers. TCRdb's copy holds only in-frame clones and misses some; the assay was immunoSEQ multiplex PCR. This sample carries around 200,000 clones, roughly 85% of them seen once, and the ten largest clones take 4.4%. The sample taken for sequencing was PBMCs. The receptors were gathered from a woman in her 30s in good health and CMV-seropositive.

The genes are TRBV27 and TRBJ2-7; 8 nucleotides match TRBD1. In germline, CDR1 is MNHEY, CDR2 SMNVEV (reference sequence). Trimming cost V 0 bases and J 4 bases; bases outside gene matches: 5. This CDR3 is built from 15 residues. CDR3 in amino acids: CASSLSIRGPYEQYF. In nucleotides, the CDR3 is TGTGCCAGCAGTTTATCGATCAGGGGGCCGTACGAGCAGTACTTC.

The chain uses TRBV6-8 and TRBJ1-2; D gene ambiguous. The CDR3 contains 16 residues. Deletions cut 6 bases from V and 4 bases from J, with 21 bases between. The V gene's germline CDR1 is MNHGY and CDR2 SAAAGT. The CDR3 is CASREGGSRKGYGYTF. CDR3 nucleotide sequence: TGTGCCAGCAGGGAAGGAGGGTCCAGGAAGGGCTATGGCTACACCTTC.

This chain uses TRBV5-4 with TRBJ2-7; possibly TRBD2 for D (7 bases). The germline V gene has CDR1 SGHNT and CDR2 YYREEE (reference sequence). This CDR3 has 15 residues. With 10 bases removed from V and 0 bases from J, the gap between germline ends came to 20 bases. The DNA for the CDR3 is TGTGCCTCTGGGGGGGGGCAGCCTCCCTCCTACGAGCAGTACTTC. This gives the protein CASGGGQPPSYEQYF.

The J gene is TRBJ2-2, the V gene TRBV15; tentative D call: TRBD1 (6 bases). Per germline, CDR1 LNHNV and CDR2 YYDKDF (reference sequence). Deletions cut 8 bases from V and 7 bases from J, with 14 bases between. This CDR3 comprises 13 residues. This CDR3 reads CATETQGNGELFF. CDR3 DNA sequence: TGTGCCACCGAGACGCAGGGGAACGGGGAGCTGTTTTTT.

This rearrangement joins TRBV9 to TRBJ1-6; perhaps TRBD1 as D (6 bases). The CDR3 totals 17 residues. Trimming removed 2 bases from V and 0 bases from J, with 12 bases in between. In germline, CDR1 is SGDLS, CDR2 YYNGEE. The CDR3 loop reads CASSVGGQFSYNSPLHF. CDR3 nucleotides: TGTGCCAGCAGCGTCGGCGGACAGTTCTCCTATAATTCACCCCTCCACTTT.

The CDR3 protein is CASSWTLGQPQHF. The CDR3 bases are TGTGCCAGCAGCTGGACTCTGGGTCAGCCCCAGCATTTT. This sequence joins TRBV11-2 and TRBJ1-5; D remains ambiguous. The CDR3 sequence is 13 residues long. The V gene lost 4 bases and the J gene lost 6 bases, with 10 bases spanning the gap. The V gene's germline CDR1 is SGHAT and CDR2 FQNNGV.

The CDR3 here is CASSGTLGTSGYNEQFF. CDR3 nucleotide sequence: TGTGCCAGCAGCGGTACCCTCGGGACTAGCGGCTACAATGAGCAGTTCTTC. This sequence joins TRBV9 and TRBJ2-1; 11 positions agree with TRBD2. The CDR3 runs to 17 residues. Germline V gene data show CDR1 as SGDLS and CDR2 as YYNGEE. V shed 3 bases, J shed 3 bases, and the junction held 8 bases outside the gene matches. Based on the CDR3 plus reference TRBV9 and TRBJ2-1, the full variable domain is DSGVTQTPKHLITATGQRVTLRCSPRSGDLSVYWYQQSLDQGLQFLIQYYNGEERAKGNILERFSAQQFPDLHSELNLSSLELGDSALYFCASSGTLGTSGYNEQFFGPGTRLTVL.